The rows below give T cell receptor beta chains drawn from one sample of a study of T cells in Graves' hyperthyroidism and ophthalmopathy. TCRdb passed the multiplex PCR reads through MiXCR, listing each CDR3 protein once. The sample comprises 660,000 or so distinct CDR3 sequences, less than 25% of which are singletons, and roughly a third rests with the top ten. The specimen was blood. These receptors all stem from a man aged 25-45 years with Graves' ophthalmopathy. Each CDR3 is given with its conserved first and last residue. A D gene is named only where the DNA matches it firmly. Not every row has a clone size; where given, it reads once, few, many or a size class.

few | TRBD2 | TRBJ2-1 | TRBV7-3 | TGTGCCAGCAGCCCAGCGGGAGTAAATGAGCAGTTCTTC | CASSPAGVNEQFF
NA | NA | TRBJ2-3 | TRBV27 | TGTGCCAGCAGTCCCGGACTGGAAAAAGGCTCAGATACGCAGTATTTT | CASSPGLEKGSDTQYF
NA | NA | TRBJ2-1 | TRBV7-2 | TGTGCCAGCAGTTACTCAAGGGGGGATGAGCAGTTCTTC | CASSYSRGDEQFF
many | NA | TRBJ1-1 | TRBV11-2 | TGTGCCAGCAGCTTAGTCGGGACCACTGAAGCTTTCTTT | CASSLVGTTEAFF
once | TRBD2 | TRBJ2-1 | TRBV24-1 | TGTGCCACCAGCTTCCCGGGACTAGCGTCTTACAATGAGCAGTTCTTC | CATSFPGLASYNEQFF
NA | NA | TRBJ2-1 | TRBV4-2 | TGTGCCAGCAGCCAAGATCTGGGGAATGAGCAGTTCTTC | CASSQDLGNEQFF
few | TRBD2 | TRBJ2-1 | TRBV12-3/TRBV12-4 | TGTGCCAGCAGTGTTACTAGCGGAGGGAGGGGTGAGCAGTTCTTC | CASSVTSGGRGEQFF
many | NA | TRBJ2-5 | TRBV30 | TGTGCCTGGAGTCCCTCGAGAGAGACCCAGTACTTC | CAWSPSRETQYF
NA | TRBD2 | TRBJ2-3 | TRBV15 | TGTGCCACCAGCAGAGGTACTAGCGGGAGGGGCACAGATACGCAGTATTTT | CATSRGTSGRGTDTQYF
NA | NA | TRBJ1-4 | TRBV6-1 | TGTGCCAGCAGTGAAAGGACGGAAAAACTGTTTTTT | CASSERTEKLFF
once | TRBD1 | TRBJ1-3 | TRBV20-1 | TGCAGTGCGAAACAGGGGGCAGGAAACACCATATATTTT | CSAKQGAGNTIYF
NA | TRBD1 | TRBJ1-5 | TRBV11-2 | TGTGCCAGCAGCTTAGGTTATCGGACAGGGGGTGGCAATCAGCCCCAGCATTTT | CASSLGYRTGGGNQPQHF
few | NA | TRBJ1-1 | TRBV27 | TGTGCCAGCAGTTCGCAAGACTGGGTCACTGAAGCTTTCTTT | CASSSQDWVTEAFF
many | NA | TRBJ2-1 | TRBV5-1 | TGCGCCAGCAGCTTGGGCCCCCCAACCGTGGATGAGCAGTTCTTC | CASSLGPPTVDEQFF
many | NA | TRBJ1-1 | TRBV20-1 | TGCAGTGCTAGGACCGCCCGGAGGACTGAAGCTTTCTTT | CSARTARRTEAFF
many | NA | TRBJ1-4 | TRBV3-1 | TGTGCCAGCAGCCGAGAGGACGACAAACTGTTTTTT | CASSREDDKLFF
NA | NA | TRBJ2-4 | TRBV18 | TGTGCCAGCTCACCGGAAAGACAGACGCTAGCCAAAAACATTCAGTACTTC | CASSPERQTLAKNIQYF
few | NA | TRBJ2-5 | TRBV5-6 | TGTGCCAGCAGCTCTAACTTGGGGGAATTTTACCAAGAGACCCAGTACTTC | CASSSNLGEFYQETQYF
NA | TRBD2 | TRBJ2-3 | TRBV28 | TGTGCCAGCAGTTTATTGAAAGCGGGAGGCCGCACAGATACGCAGTATTTT | CASSLLKAGGRTDTQYF
many | TRBD1 | TRBJ2-3 | TRBV18 | TGTGCCAGCAGCCCGCAGGGGGCGAACACAGATACGCAGTATTTT | CASSPQGANTDTQYF
NA | NA | TRBJ2-5 | TRBV5-1 | TGTGCCAGCAGCACTCGACCAGCGGTACAAGAGACCCAGTACTTC | CASSTRPAVQETQYF
many | NA | TRBJ1-5 | TRBV6-1 | TGTGCCAGCAGTGCACGGACAGCCAATCAGCCCCAGCATTTT | CASSARTANQPQHF
NA | TRBD1 | TRBJ2-3 | TRBV27 | TGTGCCAGCCAGGGACAGTTCAGTGATACGCAGTATTTT | CASQGQFSDTQYF
few | NA | TRBJ2-3 | TRBV4-1 | TGCGCCAGCAGCCAAGTGCCTACTAGCACAGATACGCAGTATTTT | CASSQVPTSTDTQYF
NA | NA | TRBJ2-7 | TRBV10-3 | TGTGCCATCAAACGGGACACTCCGTACGAGCAGTACTTC | CAIKRDTPYEQYF
many | NA | TRBJ2-1 | TRBV2 | TGTGCCAGCAGCCCACGTCGGGAGTTCGGTGAGCAGTTCTTC | CASSPRREFGEQFF
many | NA | TRBJ2-2 | TRBV7-9 | TGTGCCAGCAGATCGACAGCCACCGGGGAGCTGTTTTTT | CASRSTATGELFF
few | NA | TRBJ1-3 | TRBV28 | TGTGCCAGCAGTTTAGGGTTTGCTGGAAACACCATATATTTT | CASSLGFAGNTIYF
few | TRBD2 | TRBJ2-7 | TRBV6-2/TRBV6-3 | TGTGCCAGCAGTCAGGGACTAGCGGGCCCCGGGGAACAGTACTTC | CASSQGLAGPGEQYF
many | TRBD1 | TRBJ2-7 | TRBV20-1 | TGCAGTGCACCCTGGGACAGGGCCTACGAGCAGTACTTC | CSAPWDRAYEQYF
NA | NA | TRBJ2-1 | TRBV28 | TGTGCCAGCAGCTTGGAGGGGACGCAATATGAGCAGTTCTTC | CASSLEGTQYEQFF
NA | TRBD2 | TRBJ2-2 | TRBV29-1 | TGCAGCGTGAGGACTAGCGGGAGGGACACCGGGGAGCTGTTTTTT | CSVRTSGRDTGELFF
many | TRBD2 | TRBJ2-1 | TRBV11-2 | TGTGCCAGCAGACTCGGCTCGGCGGGAGGGCTTCTTGAGCAGTTCTTC | CASRLGSAGGLLEQFF
few | NA | TRBJ1-1 | TRBV29-1 | TGCAGCGTCGATCACAGAGAAATGAACACTGAAGCTTTCTTT | CSVDHREMNTEAFF
NA | NA | TRBJ1-5 | TRBV5-8 | TGTGCCAGCAGCACCCGGGGCAATCAGCCCCAGCATTTT | CASSTRGNQPQHF
NA | TRBD1 | TRBJ1-1 | TRBV2 | TGTGCCACCAAGACAGGGGGCTATGTGAACACTGAAGCTTTCTTT | CATKTGGYVNTEAFF
few | NA | TRBJ1-6 | TRBV28 | TGTGCCAGCAGTCGGGAAGACAGCCTTAATTCACCCCTCCACTTT | CASSREDSLNSPLHF
NA | TRBD1 | TRBJ1-2 | TRBV20-1 | TGCAGTGCTAGATCTCAGGGGGACGATGGCTACACCTTC | CSARSQGDDGYTF
NA | TRBD2 | TRBJ2-3 | TRBV19 | TGTGCCAGTAGTATCTTAGCGGGAGGAAGCACAGATACGCAGTATTTT | CASSILAGGSTDTQYF
NA | TRBD1 | TRBJ2-7 | TRBV24-1 | TGTGCCTCCCCGGCGTACAGGGGGAGGGAGCAGTACTTC | CASPAYRGREQYF
many | TRBD2 | TRBJ2-1 | TRBV2 | TGTGCCAGCATGGATCTAGCGGGAGTAATGGGCTCCTACAATGAGCAGTTCTTC | CASMDLAGVMGSYNEQFF
NA | NA | TRBJ2-3 | TRBV20-1 | TGCAGTGCTAGATATCTAAGAGATAGCACAGATACGCAGTATTTT | CSARYLRDSTDTQYF
few | NA | TRBJ2-7 | TRBV12-3/TRBV12-4 | TGTGCCAGCAGTTCCCGATTTGAAGAGCAGTACTTC | CASSSRFEEQYF
many | TRBD1 | TRBJ2-1 | TRBV6-5 | TGTGCCAGCAGTTACCGCCCGGGACAGGGGGGCCGAAACTACAATGAGCAGTTCTTC | CASSYRPGQGGRNYNEQFF
NA | NA | TRBJ1-1 | TRBV6-1 | TGTGCCAGCGGGAACCCGACAGCCGGAGCTTTCTTT | CASGNPTAGAFF
NA | NA | TRBJ1-4 | TRBV25-1 | TGTGCCAGCAGTGAGCCACAGGGAGCTAATGAAAAACTGTTTTTT | CASSEPQGANEKLFF
few | TRBD1 | TRBJ2-7 | TRBV28 | TGTGCCAGCAGTTTTCCCGGGACAGATTACGAGCAGTACTTC | CASSFPGTDYEQYF
few | NA | TRBJ1-5 | TRBV10-1 | TGCGCCAGGTGGGGGCAGGGTGGTCAGCCCCAGCATTTT | CARWGQGGQPQHF